This TCR beta chain was identified during a study of blood T cell repertoires in COVID-19 (dated by TCRdb to between 2020 and 2021). About the investigation overall: Samples from collaborators originated in the United States, Italy and Spain and spanned both the acute and convalescent phases of COVID-19. Sample metadata almost always included a de-identified subject ID, COVID-19 status, age in years and sex. The samples were drawn from two sources: the first 160 participants of the ongoing ImmuneRACE study, and over 950 subjects contributed by 6 global collaborators. The dataset comprised deeply sampled blood TCRbeta repertoires from subjects exposed to, actively infected with, or recovered from COVID-19. A freely available public database, intended as a resource for researchers studying the immune response to SARS-CoV-2, is where the repertoires were released. HLA class I and class II types, where available, came from metadata supplied by the sample provider rather than from assay-based typing. The material from the prospective study consisted of cDNA or gDNA derived from T cells, B-cell-depleted T cells, or PBMCs.

Overall study results and their limits: Clinical and demographic metadata were provided uncurated, with the amount varying by source and participant.

This clone was detected once. There is no known antigen for this receptor. No per-base quality is available; no much larger clone lies one base away. This CDR3 is also generated by other DNA sequences in the sample. TCRbeta CDR3 regions were amplified from genomic DNA by means of the immunoSEQ Assay, a bias-controlled multiplex PCR. On the study's bioinformatics: The number of nucleated cells in each sample was estimated by amplification of reference gene primers within the assay. To quantify the absolute abundance of each unique TCRbeta CDR3 rearrangement, sequence reads were collapsed and filtered. For each sample, productive Simpson clonality was calculated by taking the square root of Simpson's diversity index across productive rearrangements. Here the immuneACCESS table is served through TCRdb, limited to in-frame sequences with V and J called. Missing clones are a known gap in these copies; in checked studies unresolved V genes cover under half, and the rest lacks a known reason. The V and J calls and clone size are taken from that table; D and trimming were inferred from the DNA. In this sample the table shows 35,000 to 45,000 clones, 70% to 80% of which occur a single time. The ten biggest clones cover about 26% of the sample.

The collaborating institutions used their own protocols to collect whole blood in K2EDTA tubes. For TCRbeta analysis, collaborators shipped samples as frozen whole blood, isolated PBMCs, or DNA extracted from either of those sample types. The CDR3 contains 14 residues, cysteine and phenylalanine counted. Only the CDR3 portion is preserved as DNA: 42 bases, with reading frame beginning at the first base. The germline V gene (reference sequence) gives CDR1 as LGHDT and CDR2 as YNNKEL. V drops 4 bases and J drops 2 bases, leaving 11 bases in between. Sequencing was done on a sample of peripheral blood. This TCR was sampled from a woman in her 70s with acute or convalescent COVID-19. This sequence uses TRBV3-1 (or the pseudogene TRBV3-2) and TRBJ2-5, with TRBD2 as a weak D call on 5 bases. The CDR3 protein: CASSLRTLQETQYF. The nucleotides read TGTGCCAGCAGCCTTCGGACTCTTCAAGAGACCCAGTACTTC.